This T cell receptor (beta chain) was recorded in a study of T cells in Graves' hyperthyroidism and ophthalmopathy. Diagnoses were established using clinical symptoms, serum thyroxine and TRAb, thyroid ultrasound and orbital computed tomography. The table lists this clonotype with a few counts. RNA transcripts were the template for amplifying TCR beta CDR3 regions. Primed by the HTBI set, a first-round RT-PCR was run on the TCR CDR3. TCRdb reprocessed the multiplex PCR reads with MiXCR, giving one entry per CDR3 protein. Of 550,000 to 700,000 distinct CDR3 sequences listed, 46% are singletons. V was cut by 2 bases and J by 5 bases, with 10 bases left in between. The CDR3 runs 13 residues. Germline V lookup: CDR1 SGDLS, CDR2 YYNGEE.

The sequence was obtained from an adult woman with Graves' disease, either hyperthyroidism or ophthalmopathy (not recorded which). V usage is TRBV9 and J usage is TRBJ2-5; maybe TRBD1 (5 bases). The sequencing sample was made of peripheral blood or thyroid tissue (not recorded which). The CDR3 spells CASSVAGQETQYF. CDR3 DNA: TGTGCCAGCAGCGTTGCAGGGCAGGAGACCCAGTACTTC.